This is a list of T cell receptor beta chains from one sample in a study of blood T cell repertoires in COVID-19. Assay: immunoSEQ multiplex PCR; the TCRdb copy retains only in-frame clones and omits some. The sample gives approximately 290,000 clones, around 85% of which show up once; 4% to 4.5% is in the top ten. The sequenced material came from PBMCs or T cells enriched from blood (not recorded which). The receptors shown here come from a woman younger than 45 who had recovered from COVID-19. Both conserved end residues are part of each CDR3. A D gene is named only where the DNA matches it firmly. Rows give clone size only sometimes, using once, few, many, or a class for an expanded clone.

j_call d_call clone_size v_call cdr3_nt cdr3_aa
TRBJ1-6 NA NA TRBV3-1/TRBV3-2 TGTGCCAGCAGCCAAGGGGAGGCAACGAGCTCCTATAATTCACCCCTCCACTTT CASSQGEATSSYNSPLHF
TRBJ2-7 TRBD2 few TRBV6-5 TGTGCCAGCACTCCCGGGACTAGCGGGAGAGGCGAGCAGTACTTC CASTPGTSGRGEQYF
TRBJ1-1 NA NA TRBV12-3/TRBV12-4 TGTGCCAGCAGTCAGAACACTGAAGCTTTCTTT CASSQNTEAFF
TRBJ2-4 TRBD2 NA TRBV30 TGTGCCTGGAGCTTAGCGGGGGGCGAAGGTCCCAAAAACATTCAGTACTTC CAWSLAGGEGPKNIQYF
TRBJ1-5 NA NA TRBV12-3/TRBV12-4 TGTGCCAGCAGTTTTCCAATCGGGCAGCCCCAGCATTTT CASSFPIGQPQHF
TRBJ1-6 NA NA TRBV6-5 TGTGCCAGCAGTTACTCGGGGGGTGGCGATAATTCACCCCTCCACTTT CASSYSGGGDNSPLHF
TRBJ2-3 NA NA TRBV6-1 TGTGCCAGCAGTGACGGGGGGCGATTCACAGATACGCAGTATTTT CASSDGGRFTDTQYF
TRBJ1-2 NA once TRBV12-3/TRBV12-4 TGTGCCAGCAGAGGAACAGATTCCTATGGCTACACCTTC CASRGTDSYGYTF
TRBJ1-2 NA NA TRBV5-1 TGCGCCAGCAGCTTCCAGGGAGGAATGAACTATGGCTACACCTTC CASSFQGGMNYGYTF
TRBJ2-3 TRBD2 NA TRBV5-1 TGCGCCAGCAGCTCGACGATAGCGGGGGGCATGGATACGCAGTATTTT CASSSTIAGGMDTQYF
TRBJ1-2 NA NA TRBV7-6 TGTGCCAGCAGCGGGGGCCTCTTTGGAAACTATGGCTACACCTTC CASSGGLFGNYGYTF
TRBJ1-2 NA NA TRBV4-1 TGCGCCAGCAGCCAAGATCTTAACAGGGATGGCTACACCTTC CASSQDLNRDGYTF
TRBJ2-3 TRBD1 NA TRBV11-2 TGTGCCAGCAGCCGCGTAACAGGGGGCCCTTCGGATACGCAGTATTTT CASSRVTGGPSDTQYF
TRBJ1-4 NA once TRBV9 TGTGCCAGCAGCATGGGGGCCTCTAATGAAAAACTGTTTTTT CASSMGASNEKLFF
TRBJ1-5 NA NA TRBV6-2/TRBV6-3 TGTGCCAGCAGTTACTATAGGGGGGGACTTGAGCAGAGTTCCCAGCATTTT CASSYYRGGLEQSSQHF
TRBJ2-2 NA NA TRBV25-1 TGTGCCAGCAGTGAGAGTTCCGGGGAGCTGTTTTTT CASSESSGELFF
TRBJ2-5 NA NA TRBV6-5 TGTGCCAGCAGTTACAGGGGTGGAGAGACCCAGTACTTC CASSYRGGETQYF
TRBJ2-7 TRBD2 NA TRBV3-1/TRBV3-2 TGTGCCAGCGGACTGGGACTAGTAGGCTACGAGCAGTACTTC CASGLGLVGYEQYF
TRBJ1-4 NA few TRBV28 TGTGCCAGCAGTTTAATGGGGAGTGCAACTAATGAAAAACTGTTTTTT CASSLMGSATNEKLFF
TRBJ1-5 TRBD1 NA TRBV28 TGTGCCAGCAGCCCGGGACAGGAAAGGTTGGATCAGCCCCAGCATTTT CASSPGQERLDQPQHF
TRBJ1-2 TRBD1 NA TRBV5-1 TGCGCCAGCAGCCCATCCGGGACAGGGGGGGAAGGCTACACCTTC CASSPSGTGGEGYTF
TRBJ2-7 NA NA TRBV6-1 TGTGCCAGCACCAATCAAGATGGGCCCCACGAGCAGTACTTC CASTNQDGPHEQYF
TRBJ2-3 NA NA TRBV5-4 TGTGCCAGCAGCTCGAGCGGCAGCACAGATACGCAGTATTTT CASSSSGSTDTQYF
TRBJ1-2 TRBD1 once TRBV3-1/TRBV3-2 TGTGCCAGCAGCCGACAGGGGGCGAACTATGGCTACACCTTC CASSRQGANYGYTF
TRBJ2-1 TRBD1 once TRBV5-1 TGCGCCAGCAGCTTGGGGCCGGGACAGGGATACAATGAGCAGTTCTTC CASSLGPGQGYNEQFF
TRBJ2-2 NA NA TRBV28 TGTGCCAGCTCGACCGAGGGGAGGGGGACCGGGGAGCTGTTTTTT CASSTEGRGTGELFF
TRBJ1-1 NA few TRBV6-4 TGTGCCAGCAGTGGGGACACCAACACTGAAGCTTTCTTT CASSGDTNTEAFF
TRBJ1-5 NA NA TRBV28 TGTGCCAGCAGCCGACCGACAATTAGCAATCAGCCCCAGCATTTT CASSRPTISNQPQHF
TRBJ1-4 TRBD1 NA TRBV4-1 TGCGCCAGCAGCCCGACAGGGGTTAGGGATGAAAAACTGTTTTTT CASSPTGVRDEKLFF
TRBJ2-7 NA once TRBV12-3/TRBV12-4 TGTGCCAGCCTTGACAGCCACGAGCAGTACTTC CASLDSHEQYF
TRBJ1-1 TRBD1 NA TRBV11-2 TGTGCCAGCAGCTCACAGGGGGGAACTGAAGCTTTCTTT CASSSQGGTEAFF
TRBJ2-5 NA NA TRBV6-5 TGTGCCAGCAGTACACTAGCGGACAGGCGGGAGACCCAGTACTTC CASSTLADRRETQYF
TRBJ2-7 TRBD1 NA TRBV19 TGTGCCAGTAGTATCCCCGGACAGGCAGGCTACGAGCAGTACTTC CASSIPGQAGYEQYF
TRBJ2-1 TRBD2 NA TRBV7-2 TGTGCCAGCAGCCAACGGGGGGGCCGCTACAATGAGCAGTTCTTC CASSQRGGRYNEQFF
TRBJ1-1 TRBD1 NA TRBV7-9 TGTGCCAGCAGCTTAGGTGGGACAGGGAGGTTGAACACTGAAGCTTTCTTT CASSLGGTGRLNTEAFF
TRBJ1-5 NA NA TRBV18 TGTGCCAGCTCACCGCACACCGATCAGCCCCAGCATTTT CASSPHTDQPQHF
TRBJ1-1 TRBD1 once TRBV7-6 TGTGCCAGCAGCTTGACAGGGGGCGGAAGGAGGACTGAAGCTTTCTTT CASSLTGGGRRTEAFF
TRBJ2-2 TRBD2 once TRBV2 TGTGCCAGCCGGACTAGCGGGACCTTAAACACCGGGGAGCTGTTTTTT CASRTSGTLNTGELFF
TRBJ2-2 NA NA TRBV9 TGTGCCAGCAGCGTAGCTCTTAGTAGCGGAGACCCCGGAGCCGGGGAGCTGTTTTTT CASSVALSSGDPGAGELFF
TRBJ2-2 NA few TRBV9 TGTGCCAGCAGCGTGACCAGTAGGGGCGGGGAGCTGTTTTTT CASSVTSRGGELFF
TRBJ2-1 TRBD1 NA TRBV7-9 TGTGCCAGCAGCTTTGGGACAGGGGACAATGAGCAGTTCTTC CASSFGTGDNEQFF
TRBJ1-2 NA NA TRBV6-5 TGTGCCAGCAGTTTAGGGAGACTGGTCGATGGCTACACCTTC CASSLGRLVDGYTF
TRBJ1-2 NA NA TRBV11-2 TGTGCCAGCAGCCCCGGTCATGGCTACACCTTC CASSPGHGYTF
TRBJ1-2 NA NA TRBV7-2 TGTGCCAGCCGACTGACAGAGCCCTATGGCTACACCTTC CASRLTEPYGYTF
TRBJ1-2 TRBD1 NA TRBV7-2 TGTGCCAGCAGCCTCCAGACAGGGAACTATGGCTACACCTTC CASSLQTGNYGYTF
TRBJ1-5 NA NA TRBV6-2/TRBV6-3 TGTGCCAGCAGCCGGAGAGATCAGCCCCAGCATTTT CASSRRDQPQHF
TRBJ1-5 NA NA TRBV5-6 TGTGCCAGCAGCTTGGGCGGATCTTTGGTCCGGGATCAGCCCCAGCATTTT CASSLGGSLVRDQPQHF
TRBJ2-3 TRBD1 NA TRBV3-1/TRBV3-2 TGTGCCAGCAGCCAAGGGACAGGGATTGTTCGGGATACGCAGTATTTT CASSQGTGIVRDTQYF
TRBJ2-1 TRBD2 NA TRBV5-6 TGTGCCAGCAGCACAGGGACTAGCGGGTGGGCCCACTTGAATGAGCAGTTCTTC CASSTGTSGWAHLNEQFF